These 21 T cell receptor beta chains share one sample of origin, sequenced in a study of cytomegalovirus exposure and HLA in healthy donors. The study ran its PCR with 60 Vbeta and 13 Jbeta primers. Sequenced by immunoSEQ multiplex PCR; TCRdb stores in-frame clones only, minus some. The sample lists about 180,000 clones; more than 60% were seen once. Sequences were obtained from PBMCs. Receptor source: a man between 18 and 35 years old in good health and CMV-seronegative.

The V and J genes are TRBV5-4 and TRBJ1-1; possible D gene TRBD1, 6 bases. Germline CDR1 is SGHNT and CDR2 is YYREEE (reference sequence). The CDR3 has 15 residues. The V end lost 7 bases, the J end lost 4 bases, and 20 bases lay between the germline ends. CDR3 residues: CASAKGDQISTEAFF. The DNA of the CDR3 is TGTGCCAGCGCAAAGGGGGATCAAATCAGCACTGAAGCTTTCTTT.

The rearrangement uses TRBV7-9 and TRBJ2-2; D perhaps matches TRBD1 (5 bases). The CDR3 sequence is 17 residues long. V lost 4 bases to trimming and J lost 1 base, with 16 bases between them. Germline V gene lookup returns CDR1 SEHNR and CDR2 FQNEAQ (reference sequence). CDR3 DNA sequence: TGTGCCAGCAGCTCGATCACCGAGACAGTGAACACCGGGGAGCTGTTTTTT. It is translated as CASSSITETVNTGELFF.

V is TRBV6-1 and J is TRBJ1-4; 9 bases align to TRBD1. The CDR3 is 15 residues long. The ends lost 3 bases at V and 9 bases at J; junction bases unmatched: 8. Germline V gene sequence: CDR1 MNHNS, CDR2 SASEGT. CDR3 DNA sequence: TGTGCCAGCAGTGAGGAACAGGGGGCGGGAAAAAAACTGTTTTTT. Amino acids: CASSEEQGAGKKLFF.

The rearrangement links TRBV10-3 to TRBJ1-5; 10 bases agree with TRBD1. With V trimmed by 6 bases and J by 6 bases, 2 bases remained unmatched. CDR3 size: 13 residues. Per the germline V gene, CDR1 is ENHRY and CDR2 is SYGVKD. As DNA, the CDR3 is TGTGCCATCAGCGGGACAGGGGTTCAGCCCCAGCATTTT. The encoded protein is CAISGTGVQPQHF.

This clone is a singleton in its sample. The chain employs TRBV5-1 and TRBJ2-7, with TRBD1 identical over 8 bases. The CDR3 loop spans 13 amino acids. Germline lookup yields CDR1 SGHRS and CDR2 YFSETQ. The V segment lost 3 bases and the J segment 3 bases; nucleotides outside the gene matches: 2. This CDR3 reads CASSWTGIYEQYF. As DNA, the CDR3 is TGCGCCAGCAGCTGGACAGGGATCTACGAGCAGTACTTC.

This chain joins TRBV6-1 and TRBJ1-5; D is undetermined. V was trimmed by 4 bases and J by 6 bases, leaving 10 bases between them. Germline V gene sequence: CDR1 MNHNS, CDR2 SASEGT. The CDR3 covers 13 residues. For the CDR3, the DNA is TGTGCCAGCAGTGCCCTTAGTATTCAGCCCCAGCATTTT. It is translated as CASSALSIQPQHF.

The V and J genes are TRBV7-2 and TRBJ1-2; D is ambiguous. Trimming left V 2 bases short and J 7 bases short, with 11 bases between. CDR1 and CDR2 from the germline V gene are SGHTA and FQGNSA. The CDR3 is made up of 13 amino acids. CDR3 nucleotide sequence: TGTGCCAGCAGCTTACGCCAGGTGGTTGGCTACACCTTC. This codes for CASSLRQVVGYTF.

The genes are TRBV5-4 and TRBJ1-1; 9 nucleotides match TRBD1. The V gene end was trimmed by 3 bases and the J gene end by 6 bases; junction bases not matched to a gene: 6. The germline V gene has CDR1 SGHNT and CDR2 YYREEE (reference sequence). The CDR3 totals 14 residues. The CDR3 DNA is TGTGCCAGCAGCTCCCGGGACAGGGTTTCTGAAGCTTTCTTT. This gives the protein CASSSRDRVSEAFF. Full variable domain (outside the CDR3, taken from reference TRBV5-4 and TRBJ1-1): ETGVTQSPTHLIKTRGQQVTLRCSSQSGHNTVSWYQQALGQGPQFIFQYYREEENGRGNFPPRFSGLQFPNYSSELNVNALELDDSALYLCASSSRDRVSEAFFGQGTRLTVV.

A few counts support this clone. The gene calls are TRBV7-2 and TRBJ2-3, with 8 nucleotides matching TRBD2. V dropped 0 bases and J dropped 2; count of bases not matched to a gene: 7. This CDR3 spans 17 amino acids. CDR1 and CDR2 (germline): SGHTA, FQGNSA. The CDR3: CASSLARTSLYTDTQYF. CDR3 nucleotide sequence: TGTGCCAGCAGCTTAGCTCGGACTAGCCTTTACACAGATACGCAGTATTTT.

The chain uses TRBV7-2 and TRBJ2-7; the match to TRBD2 covers 12 bases. The CDR3 is made up of 15 amino acids. J lost 10 bases, V lost 4 bases, and 11 bases had no gene match. The germline V gene encodes CDR1 SGHTA and CDR2 FQGNSA. This chain's CDR3 is CASSSPTSGRRYQYF. The DNA of the CDR3 is TGTGCCAGCAGCTCCCCTACTAGCGGGAGGAGGTATCAGTACTTC.

The J gene is TRBJ2-1, the V gene TRBV27; the D gene is possibly TRBD1 (5 bases). Trimming pared 2 bases from V and 0 bases from J, leaving 5 bases between. The CDR3 is 14 amino acids. From germline, CDR1 is MNHEY and CDR2 SMNVEV (reference sequence). Here the CDR3 reads CASSLRGSYNEQFF. CDR3 nucleotides: TGTGCCAGCAGTTTAAGGGGCTCCTACAATGAGCAGTTCTTC.

This sequence joins TRBV19 and TRBJ1-1, with a tentative D call TRBD1 (5 bases). Germline V gene sequence: CDR1 LNHDA, CDR2 SQIVND (reference sequence). V shed 4 bases and J shed 0 bases, with 18 bases lying between them. The length of the CDR3 is 17 residues. The CDR3 protein is CASSNFPGLLMNTEAFF. The DNA of the CDR3 is TGTGCCAGTAGTAACTTTCCGGGACTCCTTATGAACACTGAAGCTTTCTTT.

V is TRBV5-1 and J is TRBJ1-1; TRBD1 might be the D (6 bases). The CDR3 sequence is 13 residues long. Germline CDR1 SGHRS, CDR2 YFSETQ. Trimming shortened V by 2 bases and J by 5 bases, and 10 bases separated the two germline ends. CDR3 nucleotide sequence: TGCGCCAGCAGCTTTACAGGGATGACTGAAGCTTTCTTT. It yields the protein CASSFTGMTEAFF.

The chain couples TRBV4-3 to TRBJ2-5; 8 bases agree with TRBD2. CDR1 LGHNA and CDR2 YSLEER come from the germline V gene. V was clipped by 1 base and J by 7 bases; unmatched bases: 8. The CDR3 totals 15 residues. CDR3 bases: TGCGCCAGCAGCCAAGGATCGGGAGGGGGGGGGACCCAGTACTTC. Protein sequence: CASSQGSGGGGTQYF.

Written as DNA, the CDR3 is TGTGCCAGCAGCGGGGGACTAGCGGGGGAGTTTGACAATGAGCAGTTCTTC. This translates into CASSGGLAGEFDNEQFF. V gene TRBV13 combines with J gene TRBJ2-1; TRBD2 agrees at 14 bases. The CDR3 totals 17 residues. Per germline, CDR1 PRHDT and CDR2 FYEKMQ (reference sequence). V dropped 5 bases and J dropped 5; count of bases not matched to a gene: 8.

The J gene is TRBJ2-7, the V gene TRBV7-8, with 10 bases aligning to TRBD1. V shed 4 bases and J 2 bases; nucleotides not matched to a gene: 8. The CDR3 has 16 residues. Germline-derived CDR1 and CDR2 are SGHVS and FQNEAQ. The CDR3 spells CASSSRRDRGAYEQYF. CDR3 bases: TGTGCCAGCAGCTCCCGTCGGGACAGGGGAGCCTACGAGCAGTACTTC. The entire variable domain, with the rest obtained from reference TRBV7-8 and TRBJ2-7, is as follows: GAGVSQSPRYKVAKRGQDVALRCDPISGHVSLFWYQQALGQGPEFLTYFQNEAQLDKSGLPSDRFFAERPEGSVSTLKIQRTQQEDSAVYLCASSSRRDRGAYEQYFGPGTRLTVT.

The V call is TRBV10-1, the J call TRBJ1-3; the match to TRBD1 covers 9 bases. Per germline, CDR1 WNHNN and CDR2 SYGVQD (reference sequence). There are 14 residues in the CDR3. J gave up 8 bases and V 7 bases, and 9 bases lay outside the gene matches. This CDR3 is CASIGKTGGYTIYF. The CDR3 coding sequence is TGCGCCAGCATTGGGAAAACAGGGGGCTACACCATATATTTT.

V usage is TRBV4-2 and J usage is TRBJ2-1, with a possible D match to TRBD2 (5 bases). The germline V gene encodes CDR1 LGHNA and CDR2 YNFKEQ. The CDR3 runs 14 residues. Trimming removed 1 base from V and 7 bases from J, with 11 bases in between. Here the CDR3 DNA reads TGTGCCAGCAGCCAAGGAGGGTTAGGGAATGAGCAGTTCTTC. Its protein is CASSQGGLGNEQFF.

V gene TRBV7-2 combines with J gene TRBJ2-7; D is perhaps TRBD1 (6 bases). Germline loops: CDR1 SGHTA, CDR2 FQGNSA. This CDR3 is 13 amino acids long. V lost 1 base, J lost 5 bases, and 9 bases lay in between. CDR3 sequence (DNA): TGTGCCAGCAGCTTAGTTTCAGGGGACGAGCAGTACTTC. This translates into CASSLVSGDEQYF.

For this clone: Germline and junction disagree at one end, which may indicate a read error. The chain combines TRBV7-7 with TRBJ2-5, with 11 bases lining up with TRBD1. The CDR3 sequence is 16 residues long. Germline CDR1 reads SSHAT; CDR2 reads FNYEAQ (reference sequence). DNA of the CDR3: TGTGCTAGCAGCCCGGGGGGGACAGGGGGGTCGTTGACCCAGTACTTC. Its translation: CASSPGGTGGSLTQYF. The variable domain in full, with the rest retrieved from reference TRBV7-7 and TRBJ2-5, is GAGVSQSPRYKVTKRGQDVTLRCDPISSHATLYWYQQALGQGPEFLTYFNYEAQPDKSGLPSDRFSAERPEGSISTLTIQRTEQRDSAMYRCASSPGGTGGSLTQYFGPGTRLLVL.

V is TRBV10-3 and J is TRBJ2-1; D may be TRBD1 (5 bases). The CDR3 loop spans 14 amino acids. Germline V gene sequence: CDR1 ENHRY, CDR2 SYGVKD. Between the trimmed V and J ends, which lost 7 bases and 0 bases, there was a span of 10 bases. CDR3 sequence: CAIKDKSSYNEQFF. CDR3 nucleotides: TGTGCCATCAAGGACAAGAGCTCCTACAATGAGCAGTTCTTC.